This TCR beta chain was sequenced for a study of CD8 T cells in Susac syndrome. Random hexamers primed reverse transcription of 0.5 to 1 ug RNA. An immunoSEQ multiplex PCR amplified TCR beta CDR3 over 54 Vbeta and 13 Jbeta. MiXCR was run by TCRdb on the immunoSEQ multiplex PCR reads, yielding one entry per CDR3 protein. The profile covers roughly 180,000 distinct CDR3 sequences, with roughly 95% appearing a single time and 0.085% to 0.11% taken by the ten largest. The control participants were healthy donors, and these controls were matched with respect to both age and sex. The CDR3 extends over 15 amino acids. V was shortened by 0 bases and J by 4 bases, with 12 bases between the two germline ends.

This chain connects TRBV23-1 to TRBJ2-5; unclear D gene. TRBV23-1 is filed as an ORF, its function uncertain. Source material: CD4+ T cells from PBMCs. The receptor's source is a human donor in good health. CDR3 coding DNA: TGCGCCAGCAGTCAATCGAAGGGCCGAGGAGAGACCCAGTACTTC. Translated, it gives CASSQSKGRGETQYF.